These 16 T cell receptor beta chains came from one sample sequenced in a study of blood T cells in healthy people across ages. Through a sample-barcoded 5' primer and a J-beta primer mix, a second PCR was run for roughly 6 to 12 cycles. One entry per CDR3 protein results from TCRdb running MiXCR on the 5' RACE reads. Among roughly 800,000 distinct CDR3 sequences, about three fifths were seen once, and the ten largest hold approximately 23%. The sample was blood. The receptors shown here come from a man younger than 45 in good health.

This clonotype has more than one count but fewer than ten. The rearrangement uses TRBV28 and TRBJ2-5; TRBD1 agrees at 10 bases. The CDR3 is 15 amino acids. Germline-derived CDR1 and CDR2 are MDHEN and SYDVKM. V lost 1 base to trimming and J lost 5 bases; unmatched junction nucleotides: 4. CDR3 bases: TGTGCCAGCAGTTTATTGACAGGGGGCGGGGAGACCCAGTACTTC. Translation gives CASSLLTGGGETQYF.

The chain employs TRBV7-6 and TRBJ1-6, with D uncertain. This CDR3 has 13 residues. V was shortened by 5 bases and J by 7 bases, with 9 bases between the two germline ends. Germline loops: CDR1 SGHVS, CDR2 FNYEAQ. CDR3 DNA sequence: TGTGCCAGCAGCCTCAATCTCAATTCACCCCTCCACTTT. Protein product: CASSLNLNSPLHF.

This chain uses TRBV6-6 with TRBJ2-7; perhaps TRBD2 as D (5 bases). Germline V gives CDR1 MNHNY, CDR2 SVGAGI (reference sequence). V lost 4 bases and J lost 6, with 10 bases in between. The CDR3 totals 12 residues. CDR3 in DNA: TGTGCCAGCAGTTCGCTAGCATCCGAGCAGTACTTC. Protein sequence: CASSSLASEQYF.

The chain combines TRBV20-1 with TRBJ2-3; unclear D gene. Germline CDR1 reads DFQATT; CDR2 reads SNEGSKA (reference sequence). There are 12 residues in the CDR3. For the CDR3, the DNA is TGCAGCCCTCCCCGCGCGAGAGATACGCAGTATTTT. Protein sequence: CSPPRARDTQYF.

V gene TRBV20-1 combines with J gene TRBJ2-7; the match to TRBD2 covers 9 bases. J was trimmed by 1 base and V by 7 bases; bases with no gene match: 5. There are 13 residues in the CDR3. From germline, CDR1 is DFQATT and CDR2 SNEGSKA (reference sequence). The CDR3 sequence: CSVAGGPSYEQYF. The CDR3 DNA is TGCAGTGTGGCGGGAGGGCCTTCCTACGAGCAGTACTTC.

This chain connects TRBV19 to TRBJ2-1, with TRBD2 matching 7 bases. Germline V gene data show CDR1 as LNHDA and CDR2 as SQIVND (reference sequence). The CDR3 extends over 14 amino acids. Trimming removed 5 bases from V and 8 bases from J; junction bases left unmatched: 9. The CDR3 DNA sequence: TGTGCCAGTAGTCCGACCGGACTAGTTGATGAGCAGTTCTTC. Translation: CASSPTGLVDEQFF. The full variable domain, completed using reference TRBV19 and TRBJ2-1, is DGGITQSPKYLFRKEGQNVTLSCEQNLNHDAMYWYRQDPGQGLRLIYYSQIVNDFQKGDIAEGYSVSREKKESFPLTVTSAQKNPTAFYLCASSPTGLVDEQFFGPGTRLTVL.

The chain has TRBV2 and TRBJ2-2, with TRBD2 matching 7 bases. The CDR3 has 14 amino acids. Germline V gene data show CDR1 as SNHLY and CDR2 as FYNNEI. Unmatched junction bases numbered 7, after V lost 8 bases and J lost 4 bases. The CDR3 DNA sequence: TGTGCCAGCCGACGGACTAGTTCCACCGGGGAGCTGTTTTTT. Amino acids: CASRRTSSTGELFF.

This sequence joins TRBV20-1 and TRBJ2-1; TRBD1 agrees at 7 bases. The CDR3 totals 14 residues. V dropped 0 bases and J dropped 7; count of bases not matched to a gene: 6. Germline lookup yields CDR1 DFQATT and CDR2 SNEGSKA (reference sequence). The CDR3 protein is CSAREWTGVNEQFF. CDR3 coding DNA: TGCAGTGCTAGAGAATGGACAGGCGTAAATGAGCAGTTCTTC.

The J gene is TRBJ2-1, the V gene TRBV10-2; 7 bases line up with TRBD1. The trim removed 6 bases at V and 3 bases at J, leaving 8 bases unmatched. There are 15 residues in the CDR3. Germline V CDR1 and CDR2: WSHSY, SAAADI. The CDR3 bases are TGCGCCAGCAGAACCGGGACAGCCTACTACAATGAGCAGTTCTTC. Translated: CASRTGTAYYNEQFF.

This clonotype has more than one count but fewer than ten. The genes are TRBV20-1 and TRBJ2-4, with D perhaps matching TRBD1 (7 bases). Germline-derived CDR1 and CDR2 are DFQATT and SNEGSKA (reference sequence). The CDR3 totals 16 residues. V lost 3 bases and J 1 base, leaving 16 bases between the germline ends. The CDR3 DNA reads TGCAGTGCTAGGGGGCAGGGGGGCCGTGCCAAAAACATTCAGTACTTC. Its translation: CSARGQGGRAKNIQYF.

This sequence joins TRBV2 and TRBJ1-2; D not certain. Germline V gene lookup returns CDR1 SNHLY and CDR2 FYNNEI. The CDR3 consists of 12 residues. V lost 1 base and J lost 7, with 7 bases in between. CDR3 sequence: CASSEDVCGYTF. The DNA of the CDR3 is TGTGCCAGCAGTGAAGATGTATGTGGCTACACCTTC.

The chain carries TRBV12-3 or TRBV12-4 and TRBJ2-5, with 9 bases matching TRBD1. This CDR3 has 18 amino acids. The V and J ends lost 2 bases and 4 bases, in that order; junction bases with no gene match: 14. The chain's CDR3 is CASSLYRGQGRIRETQYF. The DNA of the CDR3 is TGTGCCAGCAGTTTATATCGAGGACAGGGGAGGATTCGAGAGACCCAGTACTTC.

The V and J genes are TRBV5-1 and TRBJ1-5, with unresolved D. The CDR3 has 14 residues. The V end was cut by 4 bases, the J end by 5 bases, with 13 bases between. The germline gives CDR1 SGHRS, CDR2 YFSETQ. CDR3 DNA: TGCGCCAGCAGCCCGGAGGGCCGCTATCAGCCCCAGCATTTT. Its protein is CASSPEGRYQPQHF.

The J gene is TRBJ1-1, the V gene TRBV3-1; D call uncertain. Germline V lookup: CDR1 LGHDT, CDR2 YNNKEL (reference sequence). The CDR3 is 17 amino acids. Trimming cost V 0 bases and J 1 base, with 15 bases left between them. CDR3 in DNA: TGTGCCAGCAGCCAAGATGCCTCGAGGAGCTGGAACACTGAAGCTTTCTTT. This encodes CASSQDASRSWNTEAFF.

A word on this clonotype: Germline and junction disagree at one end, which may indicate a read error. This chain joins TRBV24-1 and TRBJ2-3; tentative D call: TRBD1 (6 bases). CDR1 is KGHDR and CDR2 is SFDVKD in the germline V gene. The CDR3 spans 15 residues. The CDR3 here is CATSLGQPGTDTRYF. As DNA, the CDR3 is TGTGCCACCAGCCTTGGACAGCCTGGCACAGATACGCGGTATTTT.

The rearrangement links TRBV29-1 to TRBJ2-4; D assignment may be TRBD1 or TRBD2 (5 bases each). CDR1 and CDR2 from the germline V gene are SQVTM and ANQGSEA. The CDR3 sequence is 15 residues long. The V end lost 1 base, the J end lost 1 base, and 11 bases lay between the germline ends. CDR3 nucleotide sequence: TGCAGCGTTGAAGGGGCCAGGGAGGCCAAAAACATTCAGTACTTC. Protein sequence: CSVEGAREAKNIQYF.